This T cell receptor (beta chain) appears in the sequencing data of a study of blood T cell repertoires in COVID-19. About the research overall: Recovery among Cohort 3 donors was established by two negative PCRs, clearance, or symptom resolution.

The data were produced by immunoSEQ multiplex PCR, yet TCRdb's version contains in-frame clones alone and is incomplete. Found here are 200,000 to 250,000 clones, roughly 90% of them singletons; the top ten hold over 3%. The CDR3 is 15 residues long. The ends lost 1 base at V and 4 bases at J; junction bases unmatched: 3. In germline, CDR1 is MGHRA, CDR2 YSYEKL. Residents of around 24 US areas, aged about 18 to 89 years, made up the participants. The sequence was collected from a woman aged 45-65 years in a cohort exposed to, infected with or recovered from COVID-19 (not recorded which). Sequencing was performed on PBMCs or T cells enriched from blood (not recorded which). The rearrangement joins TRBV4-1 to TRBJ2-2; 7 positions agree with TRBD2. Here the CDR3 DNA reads TGCGCCAGCAGCCAAGCACGGACTAGCACCGGGGAGCTGTTTTTT. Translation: CASSQARTSTGELFF.